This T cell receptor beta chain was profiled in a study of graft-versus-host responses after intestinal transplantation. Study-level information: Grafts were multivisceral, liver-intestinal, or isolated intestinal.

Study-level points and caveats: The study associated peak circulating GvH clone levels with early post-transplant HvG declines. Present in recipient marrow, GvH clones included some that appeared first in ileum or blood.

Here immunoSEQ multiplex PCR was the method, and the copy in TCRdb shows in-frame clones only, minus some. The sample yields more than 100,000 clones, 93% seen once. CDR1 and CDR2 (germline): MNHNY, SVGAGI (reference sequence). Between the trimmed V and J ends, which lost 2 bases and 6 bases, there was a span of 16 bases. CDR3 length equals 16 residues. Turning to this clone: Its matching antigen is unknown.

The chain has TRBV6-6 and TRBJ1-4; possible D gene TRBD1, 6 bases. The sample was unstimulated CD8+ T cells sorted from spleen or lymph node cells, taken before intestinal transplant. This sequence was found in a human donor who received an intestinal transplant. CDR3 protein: CASSYRTQGSDEKLFF. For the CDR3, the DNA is TGTGCCAGCAGTTACAGGACCCAGGGGTCGGATGAAAAACTGTTTTTT.